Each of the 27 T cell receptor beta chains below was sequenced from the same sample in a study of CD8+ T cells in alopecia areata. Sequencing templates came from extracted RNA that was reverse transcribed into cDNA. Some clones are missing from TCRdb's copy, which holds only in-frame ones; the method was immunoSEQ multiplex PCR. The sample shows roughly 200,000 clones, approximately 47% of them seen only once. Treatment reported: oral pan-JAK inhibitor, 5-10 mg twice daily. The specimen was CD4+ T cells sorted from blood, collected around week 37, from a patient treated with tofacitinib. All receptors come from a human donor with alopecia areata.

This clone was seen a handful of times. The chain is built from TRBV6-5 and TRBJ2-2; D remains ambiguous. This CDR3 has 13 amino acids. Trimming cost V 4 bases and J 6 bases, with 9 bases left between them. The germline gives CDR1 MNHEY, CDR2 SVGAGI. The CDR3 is CASSFPGAGELFF. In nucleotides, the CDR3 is TGTGCCAGCAGTTTCCCTGGCGCCGGGGAGCTGTTTTTT.

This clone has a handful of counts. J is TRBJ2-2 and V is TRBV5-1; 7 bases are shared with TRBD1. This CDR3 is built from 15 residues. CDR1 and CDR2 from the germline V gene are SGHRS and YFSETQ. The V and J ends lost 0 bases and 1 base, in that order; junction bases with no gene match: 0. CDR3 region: CASSLGTGNTGELFF. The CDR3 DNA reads TGCGCCAGCAGCTTGGGGACAGGGAACACCGGGGAGCTGTTTTTT.

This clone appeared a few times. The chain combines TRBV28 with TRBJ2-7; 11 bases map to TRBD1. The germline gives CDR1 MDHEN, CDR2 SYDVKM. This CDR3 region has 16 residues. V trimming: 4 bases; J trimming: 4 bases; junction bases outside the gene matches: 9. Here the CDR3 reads CASSSPTGTGGYEQYF. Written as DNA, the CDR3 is TGTGCCAGCAGTTCACCCACCGGGACAGGGGGTTACGAGCAGTACTTC.

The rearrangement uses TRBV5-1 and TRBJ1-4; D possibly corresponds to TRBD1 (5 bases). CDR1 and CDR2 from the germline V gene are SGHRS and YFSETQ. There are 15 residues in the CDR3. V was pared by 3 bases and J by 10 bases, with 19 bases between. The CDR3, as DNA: TGCGCCAGCAGCTATAGCGGGACCGCTCTAGGAAAACTGTTTTTT. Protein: CASSYSGTALGKLFF.

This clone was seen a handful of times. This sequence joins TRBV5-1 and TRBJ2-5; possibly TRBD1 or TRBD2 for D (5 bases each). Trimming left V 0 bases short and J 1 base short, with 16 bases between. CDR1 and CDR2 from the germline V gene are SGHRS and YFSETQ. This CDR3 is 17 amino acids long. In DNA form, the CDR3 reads TGCGCCAGCAGCTTGGGGTCCAGGGAGAGGGGCCAAGAGACCCAGTACTTC. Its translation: CASSLGSRERGQETQYF. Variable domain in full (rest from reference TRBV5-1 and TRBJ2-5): KAGVTQTPRYLIKTRGQQVTLSCSPISGHRSVSWYQQTPGQGLQFLFEYFSETQRNKGNFPGRFSGRQFSNSRSEMNVSTLELGDSALYLCASSLGSRERGQETQYFGPGTRLLVL.

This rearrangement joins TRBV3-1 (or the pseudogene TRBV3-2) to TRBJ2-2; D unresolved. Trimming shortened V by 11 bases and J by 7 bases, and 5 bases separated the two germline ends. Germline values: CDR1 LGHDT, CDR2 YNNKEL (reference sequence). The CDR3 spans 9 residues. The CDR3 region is CALFGELFF. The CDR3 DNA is TGTGCCCTATTCGGGGAGCTGTTTTTT.

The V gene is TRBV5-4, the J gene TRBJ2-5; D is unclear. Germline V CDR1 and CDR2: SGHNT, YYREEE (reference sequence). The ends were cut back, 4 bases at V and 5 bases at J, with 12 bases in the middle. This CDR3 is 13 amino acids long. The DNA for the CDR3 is TGTGCCAGCAGCCGAACTGGGTTGGAGACCCAGTACTTC. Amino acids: CASSRTGLETQYF.

The CDR3 loop reads CAWTLGGSGANVLTF. In nucleotides, the CDR3 is TGTGCCTGGACCCTAGGGGGATCTGGGGCCAACGTCCTGACTTTC. V gene TRBV30 combines with J gene TRBJ2-6, with a possible D match to TRBD1 (6 bases). Germline CDR1 and CDR2: GTSNPN and SVGIG (reference sequence). V lost 4 bases to trimming and J lost 1 base, with 11 bases between them. There are 15 residues in the CDR3. Based on the CDR3 plus reference TRBV30 and TRBJ2-6, the full variable domain is SQTIHQWPATLVQPVGSPLSLECTVEGTSNPNLYWYRQAAGRGLQLLFYSVGIGQISSEVPQNLSASRPQDRQFILSSKKLLLSDSGFYLCAWTLGGSGANVLTFGAGSRLTVL.

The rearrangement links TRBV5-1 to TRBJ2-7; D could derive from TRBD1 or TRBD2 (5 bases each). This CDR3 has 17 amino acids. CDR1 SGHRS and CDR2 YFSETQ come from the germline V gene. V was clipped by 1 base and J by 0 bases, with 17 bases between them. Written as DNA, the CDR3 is TGCGCCAGCAGCTTGAAACCCTGGGACGGTGGCTCCTACGAGCAGTACTTC. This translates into CASSLKPWDGGSYEQYF.

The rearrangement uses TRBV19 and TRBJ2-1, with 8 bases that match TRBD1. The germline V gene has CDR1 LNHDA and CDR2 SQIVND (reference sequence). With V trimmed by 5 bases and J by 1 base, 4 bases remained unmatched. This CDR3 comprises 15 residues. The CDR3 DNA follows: TGTGCCAGTAGTTCGGACAGGGCTTCCTACAATGAGCAGTTCTTC. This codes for CASSSDRASYNEQFF.

This CDR3 reads CASSYPLAGGNNEQFF. The CDR3 DNA sequence: TGTGCCAGCAGTTATCCTCTAGCGGGGGGAAACAATGAGCAGTTCTTC. V and J are TRBV28 and TRBJ2-1, with 11 bases identical to TRBD2. The germline V gene has CDR1 MDHEN and CDR2 SYDVKM. V gave up 4 bases and J gave up 5 bases; unmatched junction bases: 7. The CDR3 runs to 16 residues.

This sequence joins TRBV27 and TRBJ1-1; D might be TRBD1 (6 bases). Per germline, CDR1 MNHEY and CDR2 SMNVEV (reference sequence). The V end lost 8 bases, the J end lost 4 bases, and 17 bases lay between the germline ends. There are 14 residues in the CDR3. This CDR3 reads CASRIIGGVTEAFF. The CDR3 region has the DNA TGTGCCAGCCGGATTATCGGGGGCGTCACTGAAGCTTTCTTT.

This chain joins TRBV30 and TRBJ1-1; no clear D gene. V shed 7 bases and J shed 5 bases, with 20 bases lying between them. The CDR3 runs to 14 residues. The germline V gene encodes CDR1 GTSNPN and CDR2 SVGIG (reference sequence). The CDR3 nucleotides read TGTGCCTTGATTTCCCTGAGAGGGAGGACTGAAGCTTTCTTT. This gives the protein CALISLRGRTEAFF.

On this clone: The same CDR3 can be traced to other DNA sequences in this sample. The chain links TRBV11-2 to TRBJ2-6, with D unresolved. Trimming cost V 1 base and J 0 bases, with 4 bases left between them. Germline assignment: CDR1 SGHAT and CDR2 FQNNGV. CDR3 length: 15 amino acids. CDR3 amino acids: CASSLVVSGANVLTF. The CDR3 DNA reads TGTGCCAGCAGCTTAGTAGTCTCTGGGGCCAACGTCCTGACTTTC.

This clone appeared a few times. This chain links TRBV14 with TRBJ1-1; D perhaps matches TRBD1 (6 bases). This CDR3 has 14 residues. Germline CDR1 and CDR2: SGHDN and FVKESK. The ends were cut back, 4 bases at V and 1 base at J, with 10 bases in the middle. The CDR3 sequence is CASSPWDTNTEAFF. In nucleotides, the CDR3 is TGTGCCAGCAGCCCGTGGGACACGAACACTGAAGCTTTCTTT.

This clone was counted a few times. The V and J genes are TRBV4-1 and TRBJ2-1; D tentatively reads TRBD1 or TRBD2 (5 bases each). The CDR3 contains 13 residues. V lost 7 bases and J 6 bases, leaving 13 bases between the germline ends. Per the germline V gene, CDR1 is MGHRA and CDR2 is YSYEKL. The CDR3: CASTAWDGNEQFF. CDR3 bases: TGCGCCAGCACCGCCTGGGACGGCAATGAGCAGTTCTTC.

The DNA of the CDR3 is TGCGCCAGCAGCTTCCCGGACGGTAGAGAGACCCAGTACTTC. Its translation is CASSFPDGRETQYF. The chain joins TRBV5-1 to TRBJ2-5; unclear D gene. V lost 2 bases and J 4 bases, leaving 12 bases between the germline ends. The CDR3 is made up of 14 amino acids. From germline, CDR1 is SGHRS and CDR2 YFSETQ.

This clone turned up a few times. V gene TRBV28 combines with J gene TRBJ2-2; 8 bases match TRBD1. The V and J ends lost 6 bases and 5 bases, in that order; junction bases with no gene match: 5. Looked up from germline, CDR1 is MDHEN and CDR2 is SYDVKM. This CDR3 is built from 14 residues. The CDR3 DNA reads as TGTGCCAGCAGGGCGACAGGGGCGACCGGGGAGCTGTTTTTT. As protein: CASRATGATGELFF.

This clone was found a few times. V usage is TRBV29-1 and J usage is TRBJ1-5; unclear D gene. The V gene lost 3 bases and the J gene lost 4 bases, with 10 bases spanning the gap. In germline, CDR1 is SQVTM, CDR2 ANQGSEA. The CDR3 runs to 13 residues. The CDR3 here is CSVEFAGNQPQHF. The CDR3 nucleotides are TGCAGCGTTGAGTTCGCTGGTAATCAGCCCCAGCATTTT.

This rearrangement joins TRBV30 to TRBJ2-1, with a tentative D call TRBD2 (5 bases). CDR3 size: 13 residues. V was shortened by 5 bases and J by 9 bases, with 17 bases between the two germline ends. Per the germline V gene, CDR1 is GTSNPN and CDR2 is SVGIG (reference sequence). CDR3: CAWQRESLGEQFF. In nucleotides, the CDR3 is TGTGCCTGGCAGAGGGAGAGTTTGGGTGAGCAGTTCTTC.

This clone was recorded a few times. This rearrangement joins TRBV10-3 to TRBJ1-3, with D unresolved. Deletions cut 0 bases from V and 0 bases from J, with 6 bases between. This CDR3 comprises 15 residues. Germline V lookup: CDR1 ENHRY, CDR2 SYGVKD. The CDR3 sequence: CAISESGGSGNTIYF. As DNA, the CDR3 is TGTGCCATCAGTGAGTCAGGTGGCTCTGGAAACACCATATATTTT.

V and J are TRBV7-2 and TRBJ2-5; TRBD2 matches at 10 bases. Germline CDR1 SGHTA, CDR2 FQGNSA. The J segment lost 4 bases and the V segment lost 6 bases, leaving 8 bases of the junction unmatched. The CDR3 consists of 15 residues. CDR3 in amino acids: CASRPGLAKGETQYF. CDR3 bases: TGTGCCAGCAGACCGGGACTAGCGAAAGGAGAGACCCAGTACTTC.

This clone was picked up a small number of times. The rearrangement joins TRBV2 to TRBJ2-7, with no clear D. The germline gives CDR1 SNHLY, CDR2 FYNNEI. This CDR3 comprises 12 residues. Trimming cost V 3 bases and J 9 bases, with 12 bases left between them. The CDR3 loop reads CASSDNRAVQYF. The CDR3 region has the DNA TGTGCCAGCAGTGATAACCGGGCCGTGCAGTACTTC.

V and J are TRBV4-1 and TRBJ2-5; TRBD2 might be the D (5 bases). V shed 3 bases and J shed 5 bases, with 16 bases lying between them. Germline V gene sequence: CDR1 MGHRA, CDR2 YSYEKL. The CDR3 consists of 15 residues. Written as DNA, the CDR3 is TGCGCCAGCAGCCAGGACGGATCCCGCGGGGAGACCCAGTACTTC. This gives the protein CASSQDGSRGETQYF.

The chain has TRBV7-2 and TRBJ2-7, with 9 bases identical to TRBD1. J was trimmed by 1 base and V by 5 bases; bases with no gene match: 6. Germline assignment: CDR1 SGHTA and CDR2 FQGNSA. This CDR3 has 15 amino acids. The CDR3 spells CASSLRQGGSYEQYF. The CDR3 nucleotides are TGTGCCAGCAGCCTCCGACAGGGGGGTTCCTACGAGCAGTACTTC. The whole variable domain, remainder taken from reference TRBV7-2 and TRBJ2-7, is GAGVSQSPSNKVTEKGKDVELRCDPISGHTALYWYRQSLGQGLEFLIYFQGNSAPDKSGLPSDRFSAERTGGSVSTLTIQRTQQEDSAVYLCASSLRQGGSYEQYFGPGTRLTVT.

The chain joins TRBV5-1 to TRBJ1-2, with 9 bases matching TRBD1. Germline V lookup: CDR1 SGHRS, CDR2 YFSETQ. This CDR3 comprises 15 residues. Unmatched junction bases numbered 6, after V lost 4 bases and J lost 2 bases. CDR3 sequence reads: CASSKTGQGNYGYTF. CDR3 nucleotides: TGCGCCAGCAGCAAAACGGGACAGGGAAACTATGGCTACACCTTC.

In DNA form, the CDR3 reads TGCGCCAGCCGGGAACAAAGCGGGAACATTCAGTACTTC. Translating it yields CASREQSGNIQYF. V usage is TRBV5-1 and J usage is TRBJ2-4, with D possibly matching TRBD2 (6 bases). Trimming stripped 7 bases from V and 7 bases from J, with 15 bases between. There are 13 residues in the CDR3. CDR1 is SGHRS and CDR2 is YFSETQ in the germline V gene.